The entry that follows covers one T cell receptor (beta chain) sequence. Its antigen remains unidentified. Amplified TCR beta CDR3 regions came from RNA transcripts. HTBI primers drove first-round RT-PCR of the TCR CDR3. Using its own MiXCR run on the multiplex PCR reads, TCRdb lists one record per CDR3 protein. Counted here are 250,000 to 400,000 distinct CDR3 sequences, roughly 13% occurring once; the ten biggest clones make up around 32%. The entry originates in a study of T cells in Graves' hyperthyroidism and ophthalmopathy. Study-level background: Upon initial diagnosis and before any treatment, peripheral blood was collected.

Germline CDR1 and CDR2: DFQATT and SNEGSKA (reference sequence). V lost 3 bases and J 7 bases, leaving 9 bases between the germline ends. This CDR3 has 11 residues. Study-level points and caveats: The blood repertoire included most of the expanded thyroid clonotypes above 0.001. The model identified upcoming ophthalmopathy a median 6.5 months ahead of onset.

Duration under 3 months, a NOSPECS grade of at least 4, and a Clinical Activity Score of at least 3 characterized the ophthalmopathy patients. The sequence derives from a woman in her 40s with Graves' ophthalmopathy. The sample was blood. The chain combines TRBV20-1 with TRBJ1-1; D is unresolved. The CDR3 DNA is TGCAGTGCTAGGGTGGTTGTTGAAGCTTTCTTT. Translation gives CSARVVVEAFF.